Presented here are 27 T cell receptor beta chains from one specimen sequenced in a study of ipilimumab plus nivolumab after autologous stem cell transplantation. Only in-frame clones appear in the TCRdb table, and some are missing; sequencing was by immunoSEQ multiplex PCR. Of 15,000 to 20,000 clones listed, just under 80% are singletons. The input for sequencing was PBMCs, taken in a trial of ipilimumab plus nivolumab as post-transplant consolidation. Receptor source: a male donor with diffuse large B-cell lymphoma.

The chain combines TRBV5-4 with TRBJ1-2, with D unresolved. Looked up from germline, CDR1 is SGHNT and CDR2 is YYREEE (reference sequence). Trimming cost V 2 bases and J 0 bases, with 2 bases left between them. The CDR3 spans 12 residues. CDR3 DNA: TGTGCCAGCAGCTTAACTAACTATGGCTACACCTTC. This sequence encodes CASSLTNYGYTF.

This rearrangement joins TRBV29-1 to TRBJ1-1, with no clear D. Germline-derived CDR1 and CDR2 are SQVTM and ANQGSEA. The CDR3 has 14 amino acids. Trimming took 5 bases from V and 0 from J, leaving 13 bases between them. CDR3 residues: CSVSVAGMNTEAFF. The CDR3 DNA reads as TGCAGCGTTAGTGTTGCAGGAATGAACACTGAAGCTTTCTTT.

This chain uses TRBV18 with TRBJ1-1; D possibly corresponds to TRBD1 (6 bases). Germline V gene data show CDR1 as KGHSH and CDR2 as LQKENI. The CDR3 runs to 14 residues. V lost 6 bases and J 1 base, leaving 12 bases between the germline ends. Written as DNA, the CDR3 is TGTGCCAGCTCCCGGGGGCCGACGAACACTGAAGCTTTCTTT. The encoded protein is CASSRGPTNTEAFF. Combining the CDR3 with reference TRBV18 and TRBJ1-1 gives the whole variable domain NAGVMQNPRHLVRRRGQEARLRCSPMKGHSHVYWYRQLPEEGLKFMVYLQKENIIDESGMPKERFSAEFPKEGPSILRIQQVVRGDSAAYFCASSRGPTNTEAFFGQGTRLTVV.

The CDR3 DNA sequence: TGTGCCAGTAGTATCGGCAGGGGGCGAGATACGCAGTATTTT. This encodes CASSIGRGRDTQYF. The rearrangement uses TRBV19 and TRBJ2-3; the match to TRBD1 covers 8 bases. The V gene's germline CDR1 is LNHDA and CDR2 SQIVND (reference sequence). The ends lost 3 bases at V and 5 bases at J; junction bases unmatched: 4. The CDR3 spans 14 residues.

The chain links TRBV18 to TRBJ2-2, with 8 bases fitting TRBD2. Per germline, CDR1 KGHSH and CDR2 LQKENI. The CDR3 spans 17 residues. V dropped 1 base and J dropped 0; count of bases not matched to a gene: 4. CDR3 DNA sequence: TGTGCCAGCTCACCACGACGGCGGGGGGCGAACACCGGGGAGCTGTTTTTT. Its translation: CASSPRRRGANTGELFF.

CDR3 DNA: TGCGCCAGCTGGCCGAGCGGGGGGAACACCGGGGAGCTGTTTTTT. Translation gives CASWPSGGNTGELFF. The chain joins TRBV5-1 to TRBJ2-2; TRBD2 matches at 8 bases. CDR3 size: 15 residues. Germline CDR1 SGHRS, CDR2 YFSETQ. Germline trimming cut 7 bases from V and 1 base from J; bases unmatched to any gene: 6.

J is TRBJ1-1 and V is TRBV27, with D possibly matching TRBD1 (5 bases). V dropped 5 bases and J dropped 3 bases, with 16 bases sitting between them. The germline gives CDR1 MNHEY, CDR2 SMNVEV (reference sequence). The CDR3 spans 15 residues. This CDR3 is CASSPMSQGDTEAFF. DNA of the CDR3: TGTGCCAGCAGTCCCATGAGTCAAGGGGACACTGAAGCTTTCTTT.

The J gene is TRBJ2-7, the V gene TRBV27, with 12 positions matching TRBD2. This CDR3 spans 16 amino acids. Unmatched junction bases numbered 8, after V lost 6 bases and J lost 2 bases. Per germline, CDR1 MNHEY and CDR2 SMNVEV (reference sequence). In nucleotides, the CDR3 is TGTGCCAGCAGCTCCCCGGGACTAGCGGGCCCCTACGAGCAGTACTTC. Amino acid sequence: CASSSPGLAGPYEQYF.

V and J are TRBV7-8 and TRBJ1-5; no clear D gene. CDR3 length: 12 amino acids. The ends were cut back, 1 base at V and 7 bases at J, with 5 bases in the middle. Germline assignment: CDR1 SGHVS and CDR2 FQNEAQ. Written as DNA, the CDR3 is TGTGCCAGCAGCTTAGGAAGCCAGCCCCAGCATTTT. Amino acids: CASSLGSQPQHF.

The chain has TRBV6-5 and TRBJ2-1; D gene unclear. This CDR3 comprises 12 residues. Trimming shortened V by 6 bases and J by 6 bases, and 9 bases separated the two germline ends. CDR1 MNHEY and CDR2 SVGAGI come from the germline V gene. The CDR3 is CASRLGSNEQFF. DNA for the CDR3: TGTGCCAGCAGACTCGGAAGCAATGAGCAGTTCTTC.

The chain carries TRBV14 and TRBJ1-1; D gene ambiguous. Germline CDR1 SGHDN, CDR2 FVKESK. This CDR3 region has 12 residues. Trimming took 4 bases from V and 3 from J, leaving 6 bases between them. The CDR3 nucleotides are TGTGCCAGCAGCCCAGACCACACTGAAGCTTTCTTT. This sequence encodes CASSPDHTEAFF.

The J gene is TRBJ1-1, the V gene TRBV4-1; D uncertain. CDR1 and CDR2 (germline): MGHRA, YSYEKL. The CDR3 covers 15 residues. Trimming removed 4 bases at V and 3 bases at J, with 15 bases between. CDR3 residues: CASSPLGYGYTEAFF. CDR3 coding DNA: TGCGCCAGCAGCCCCCTGGGATATGGGTACACTGAAGCTTTCTTT.

The chain is built from TRBV10-3 and TRBJ2-3; TRBD2 matches at 7 bases. The CDR3 consists of 14 residues. In germline, CDR1 is ENHRY, CDR2 SYGVKD. V was pared by 2 bases and J by 4 bases, with 3 bases of the junction left unmatched. The CDR3 DNA is TGTGCCATCAGTGAGGGACTAGTAGCAGATACGCAGTATTTT. Amino acids: CAISEGLVADTQYF.

The gene calls are TRBV6-5 and TRBJ2-7; no firm D call. Trimming took off 2 bases at V and 6 bases at J, with 11 bases between the two ends. The germline V gene encodes CDR1 MNHEY and CDR2 SVGAGI. There are 13 residues in the CDR3. This CDR3 is CASSYEAETEQYF. The DNA of the CDR3 is TGTGCCAGCAGTTACGAGGCAGAAACCGAGCAGTACTTC.

V usage is TRBV2 and J usage is TRBJ1-4; possibly TRBD1 for D (5 bases). V gave up 2 bases and J gave up 7 bases, with 8 bases separating them. The CDR3 sequence is 13 residues long. Germline assignment: CDR1 SNHLY and CDR2 FYNNEI. DNA of the CDR3: TGTGCCAGCAGTGAACACGGGGCTGAAAAACTGTTTTTT. Its translation is CASSEHGAEKLFF. Supplemented by reference TRBV2 and TRBJ1-4, the full variable domain reads EPEVTQTPSHQVTQMGQEVILRCVPISNHLYFYWYRQILGQKVEFLVSFYNNEISEKSEIFDDQFSVERPDGSNFTLKIRSTKLEDSAMYFCASSEHGAEKLFFGSGTQLSVL.

This clone has more than one count but fewer than ten. V gene TRBV7-2 combines with J gene TRBJ1-5; the D gene is possibly TRBD1 (5 bases). The germline gives CDR1 SGHTA, CDR2 FQGNSA. V was pared by 2 bases and J by 7 bases, with 12 bases between. CDR3 length equals 14 residues. The CDR3 sequence: CASSLRSRDQPQHF. The CDR3 DNA reads as TGTGCCAGCAGCTTAAGATCAAGGGACCAGCCCCAGCATTTT.

The chain couples TRBV7-2 to TRBJ1-1; D uncertain. Germline V lookup: CDR1 SGHTA, CDR2 FQGNSA. V lost 8 bases and J lost 1, with 8 bases in between. The CDR3 length is 12 residues. CDR3 DNA: TGTGCCAGCGTTAGGTCGAACACTGAAGCTTTCTTT. Its protein product is CASVRSNTEAFF.

J is TRBJ1-3 and V is TRBV6-6; D remains ambiguous. This CDR3 has 15 amino acids. Germline V CDR1 and CDR2: MNHNY, SVGAGI (reference sequence). V was pared by 7 bases and J by 0 bases, with 13 bases between. The CDR3 here is CASTPRRASGNTIYF. As DNA, the CDR3 is TGTGCCAGCACCCCGCGTCGGGCCTCTGGAAACACCATATATTTT.

The rearrangement links TRBV2 to TRBJ1-2; no firm D call. Looked up from germline, CDR1 is SNHLY and CDR2 is FYNNEI. The V gene lost 1 base and the J gene lost 7 bases, with 19 bases spanning the gap. CDR3 length: 16 amino acids. CDR3 sequence: CASSEGLGGGSVGYTF. CDR3 bases: TGTGCCAGCAGTGAAGGACTCGGAGGCGGTAGTGTTGGCTACACCTTC.

The CDR3 loop is CASRDRGTGANVLTF. For the CDR3, the DNA is TGTGCCAGCCGGGACAGGGGAACTGGGGCCAACGTCCTGACTTTC. The chain employs TRBV6-1 and TRBJ2-6; 10 bases are a match to TRBD1. The CDR3 length is 15 residues. V was pared by 8 bases and J by 2 bases, with 3 bases of the junction left unmatched. Germline V gene lookup returns CDR1 MNHNS and CDR2 SASEGT.

The sample holds one count of this clone. The chain combines TRBV4-2 with TRBJ1-5; no reliable D call. Trimming shortened V by 0 bases and J by 7 bases, and 7 bases separated the two germline ends. The CDR3 is 13 amino acids. Germline CDR1 LGHNA, CDR2 YNFKEQ. The CDR3 loop reads CASSQEDAQPQHF. DNA of the CDR3: TGTGCCAGCAGCCAAGAAGATGCCCAGCCCCAGCATTTT.

The chain employs TRBV4-3 and TRBJ2-7, with D possibly being TRBD2 (6 bases). V lost 1 base to trimming and J lost 2 bases, with 12 bases between them. The germline gives CDR1 LGHNA, CDR2 YSLEER. CDR3 length: 15 residues. CDR3 amino acids: CASSQGVAGTYEQYF. Here the CDR3 DNA reads TGCGCCAGCAGCCAAGGGGTTGCGGGAACCTACGAGCAGTACTTC.

This clone was observed a handful of times. The chain employs TRBV4-1 and TRBJ1-5; 8 bases match TRBD1. There are 17 residues in the CDR3. Germline CDR1 reads MGHRA; CDR2 reads YSYEKL. Germline trimming cut 4 bases from V and 0 bases from J; bases unmatched to any gene: 8. The chain's CDR3 is CASSPGQGLDSNQPQHF. DNA of the CDR3: TGCGCCAGCAGCCCCGGACAGGGCCTAGATAGCAATCAGCCCCAGCATTTT.

V gene TRBV13 combines with J gene TRBJ2-5; the match to TRBD2 covers 11 bases. The V segment lost 0 bases and the J segment 12 bases; nucleotides outside the gene matches: 3. Germline assignment: CDR1 PRHDT and CDR2 FYEKMQ (reference sequence). The CDR3 contains 13 residues. CDR3 DNA sequence: TGTGCCAGCAGCTTAGGCTTGACTAGCGGGAAGTACTTC. It codes for CASSLGLTSGKYF.

The V and J genes are TRBV7-5 and TRBJ2-5; TRBD1, the D gene given by the table, was not confirmed from the DNA. TRBV7-5 is marked as a pseudogene. This CDR3 spans 15 amino acids. The CDR3 coding sequence is TGTGCCAGAAGCTCACCGCAGGGACAGGAAGAGACCCAGTACTTC. This gives the protein CARSSPQGQEETQYF.

This sequence joins TRBV11-2 and TRBJ1-3; weak D call: TRBD1 (6 bases). With 4 bases removed from V and 0 bases from J, the gap between germline ends came to 16 bases. Germline CDR1 is SGHAT and CDR2 is FQNNGV. There are 17 residues in the CDR3. The CDR3 region has the DNA TGTGCCAGCAGCTCCGACTCCGGGACACTCTCTGGAAACACCATATATTTT. Translated, it gives CASSSDSGTLSGNTIYF.

V usage is TRBV7-9 and J usage is TRBJ1-2; D is unresolved. Germline lookup yields CDR1 SEHNR and CDR2 FQNEAQ (reference sequence). V was clipped by 5 bases and J by 7 bases, with 11 bases between them. This CDR3 is 12 amino acids long. CDR3 nucleotides: TGTGCCAGCAGCCGGGAGCAAGGTGGCTACACCTTC. Encoded protein: CASSREQGGYTF. Complete variable domain (other parts from reference TRBV7-9 and TRBJ1-2): DTGVSQNPRHKITKRGQNVTFRCDPISEHNRLYWYRQTLGQGPEFLTYFQNEAQLEKSRLLSDRFSAERPKGSFSTLEIQRTEQGDSAMYLCASSREQGGYTFGSGTRLTVV.